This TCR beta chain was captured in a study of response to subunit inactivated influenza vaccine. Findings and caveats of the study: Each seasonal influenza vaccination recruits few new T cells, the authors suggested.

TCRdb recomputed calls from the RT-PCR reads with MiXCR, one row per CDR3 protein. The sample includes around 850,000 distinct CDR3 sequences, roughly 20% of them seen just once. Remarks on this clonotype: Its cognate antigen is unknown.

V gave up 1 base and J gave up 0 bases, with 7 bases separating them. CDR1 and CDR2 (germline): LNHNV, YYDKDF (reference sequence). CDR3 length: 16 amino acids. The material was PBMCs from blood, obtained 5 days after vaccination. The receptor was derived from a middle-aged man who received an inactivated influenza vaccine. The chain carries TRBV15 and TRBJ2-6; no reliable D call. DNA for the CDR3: TGTGCCACCAGCAGAGGCCAGGTCTCTGGGGCCAACGTCCTGACTTTC. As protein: CATSRGQVSGANVLTF.